This is a list of T cell receptor beta chains from one sample in a study of blood T cells in healthy people across ages. TCRdb ran MiXCR on the 5' RACE reads and lists one entry per CDR3 protein. The repertoire consists of about 1.6 million distinct CDR3 sequences, with about 35% occurring once and the leading ten covering over 9%. The source material was blood. These receptors were collected from a young woman in good health. Both conserved end residues are part of each CDR3. The order of the fields is CDR3 DNA, CDR3 protein, clone size, CDR3 length, V gene, J gene, D gene. D genes are given only for firm matches. Clone size is shown for a subset of rows, as once, few, many or a class of expanded clone.

CDR3nt: TGTGCCAGCAGTACCTATGCGGCCGGGACACTGAACACTGAAGCTTTCTTT
CDR3aa: CASSTYAAGTLNTEAFF
abundance: .
len: 17
v_gene: TRBV12-3/TRBV12-4
j_gene: TRBJ1-1
d_gene: .

CDR3nt: TGTGCCAGCAGTGCGGTCAGGGGAATCTACGAGCAGTACTTC
CDR3aa: CASSAVRGIYEQYF
abundance: .
len: 14
v_gene: TRBV6-1
j_gene: TRBJ2-7
d_gene: .

CDR3nt: TGCAGTGCTAGAGATTTGAGGGAACAAGAGACCCAGTACTTC
CDR3aa: CSARDLREQETQYF
abundance: .
len: 14
v_gene: TRBV20-1
j_gene: TRBJ2-5
d_gene: .

CDR3nt: TGCAGTGCTCAGCAACCGGGACAGGGCGGAGCTTTCTTT
CDR3aa: CSAQQPGQGGAFF
abundance: few
len: 13
v_gene: TRBV20-1
j_gene: TRBJ1-1
d_gene: TRBD1

CDR3nt: TGTGCCAGCAAGGAACAGAACACCGGGGAGCTGTTTTTT
CDR3aa: CASKEQNTGELFF
abundance: few
len: 13
v_gene: TRBV6-4
j_gene: TRBJ2-2
d_gene: .

CDR3nt: TGTGCCAGCAGCCCCCCCCGTGGGACAGGGTATTCAGATACGCAGTATTTT
CDR3aa: CASSPPRGTGYSDTQYF
abundance: few
len: 17
v_gene: TRBV3-1
j_gene: TRBJ2-3
d_gene: TRBD1

CDR3nt: TGTGCCAGCAGCCCAGGGACTAGCGTGAGCGGGCAGTACTTC
CDR3aa: CASSPGTSVSGQYF
abundance: few
len: 14
v_gene: TRBV6-2/TRBV6-3
j_gene: TRBJ2-5
d_gene: TRBD2

CDR3nt: TGTGCCAGCAGCGCCAGACTAGCGGGGGCGAACAATGAGCAGTTCTTC
CDR3aa: CASSARLAGANNEQFF
abundance: .
len: 16
v_gene: TRBV9
j_gene: TRBJ2-1
d_gene: TRBD2

CDR3nt: TGTGCCAGCAGGGTCCCAGCGGGGCCTAGCACAGATACGCAGTATTTT
CDR3aa: CASRVPAGPSTDTQYF
abundance: .
len: 16
v_gene: TRBV2
j_gene: TRBJ2-3
d_gene: TRBD2

CDR3nt: TGTGCCAGCAGAACCACAGGGGGCAGGGGCTACACCTTC
CDR3aa: CASRTTGGRGYTF
abundance: many
len: 13
v_gene: TRBV7-3
j_gene: TRBJ1-2
d_gene: TRBD1

CDR3nt: TGCAGTGCTAGAGATAGACGGGCATCATCCTACGAGCAGTACTTC
CDR3aa: CSARDRRASSYEQYF
abundance: .
len: 15
v_gene: TRBV20-1
j_gene: TRBJ2-7
d_gene: .

CDR3nt: TGTGCCAGCAGTTTAACGGGAGTAATTCGGTACGAGCAGTACTTC
CDR3aa: CASSLTGVIRYEQYF
abundance: .
len: 15
v_gene: TRBV6-2/TRBV6-3
j_gene: TRBJ2-7
d_gene: .

CDR3nt: TGTGCCAGCTCACCTTCCCTAGCGGGCAACCTCTACGAGCAGTACTTC
CDR3aa: CASSPSLAGNLYEQYF
abundance: .
len: 16
v_gene: TRBV18
j_gene: TRBJ2-7
d_gene: TRBD2

CDR3nt: TGTGCCAGCAGGCCGCAGAGGGGCACTGAAGCTTTCTTT
CDR3aa: CASRPQRGTEAFF
abundance: .
len: 13
v_gene: TRBV6-2/TRBV6-3
j_gene: TRBJ1-1
d_gene: .

CDR3nt: TGTGCCAGCAGCGTATCGGCTAGCGGGGGTGGAGATACGCAGTATTTT
CDR3aa: CASSVSASGGGDTQYF
abundance: .
len: 16
v_gene: TRBV9
j_gene: TRBJ2-3
d_gene: TRBD2

CDR3nt: TGCAGTGCTAGGACGGGACAGGGGGAGTCCGGGGAGCTGTTTTTT
CDR3aa: CSARTGQGESGELFF
abundance: many
len: 15
v_gene: TRBV20-1
j_gene: TRBJ2-2
d_gene: TRBD1

CDR3nt: TGTGCCAGCACCCCCTGGCCGGCGGGGTCGGAGGAGACCCAGTACTTC
CDR3aa: CASTPWPAGSEETQYF
abundance: few
len: 16
v_gene: TRBV27
j_gene: TRBJ2-5
d_gene: .

CDR3nt: TGTGCCAGCAGCTTAGCCAGGACTAGCGGCCCGCAGTACTTC
CDR3aa: CASSLARTSGPQYF
abundance: many
len: 14
v_gene: TRBV7-2
j_gene: TRBJ2-7
d_gene: TRBD2

CDR3nt: TGTGCCAGCAGTGAACCGAGGACAGGGGGAGGAGAGACCCAGTACTTC
CDR3aa: CASSEPRTGGGETQYF
abundance: .
len: 16
v_gene: TRBV2
j_gene: TRBJ2-5
d_gene: TRBD1

CDR3nt: TGTGCCAGCCTTGCCGCGACAGGGGGGAATGAAAAACTGTTTTTT
CDR3aa: CASLAATGGNEKLFF
abundance: .
len: 15
v_gene: TRBV7-9
j_gene: TRBJ1-4
d_gene: TRBD1

CDR3nt: TGCAGTGCTTCGACAGGCGGAACCTTTTACGAGCAGTACTTC
CDR3aa: CSASTGGTFYEQYF
abundance: few
len: 14
v_gene: TRBV20-1
j_gene: TRBJ2-7
d_gene: .

CDR3nt: TGTGCCAGCAGCCCCTCCGGGACGGATTTGTACGAGCAGTACTTC
CDR3aa: CASSPSGTDLYEQYF
abundance: few
len: 15
v_gene: TRBV9
j_gene: TRBJ2-7
d_gene: .

CDR3nt: TGTGCCAGCAGTTTAGTGTTCCAGGACGCTAACTATGGCTACACCTTC
CDR3aa: CASSLVFQDANYGYTF
abundance: .
len: 16
v_gene: TRBV6-2/TRBV6-3
j_gene: TRBJ1-2
d_gene: .

CDR3nt: TGCAGTGCTTCCCACGGCAGTGTATCGAACACTGAAGCTTTCTTT
CDR3aa: CSASHGSVSNTEAFF
abundance: .
len: 15
v_gene: TRBV20-1
j_gene: TRBJ1-1
d_gene: .

CDR3nt: TGTGCCAGCAGCTCAGAACGGGGGAACTATGGCTACACCTTC
CDR3aa: CASSSERGNYGYTF
abundance: .
len: 14
v_gene: TRBV7-2
j_gene: TRBJ1-2
d_gene: .

CDR3nt: TGTGCCAGCATTATAGGACTGGGCTCCTACAATGAGCAGTTCTTC
CDR3aa: CASIIGLGSYNEQFF
abundance: .
len: 15
v_gene: TRBV6-1
j_gene: TRBJ2-1
d_gene: .

CDR3nt: TGTGCCAGCGCCCCCCAGGGCGGAGAGACCCAGTACTTC
CDR3aa: CASAPQGGETQYF
abundance: .
len: 13
v_gene: TRBV6-1
j_gene: TRBJ2-5
d_gene: .

CDR3nt: TGTGCCAGCAGCCACTACGAGCAGTACTTC
CDR3aa: CASSHYEQYF
abundance: many
len: 10
v_gene: TRBV11-2
j_gene: TRBJ2-7
d_gene: .

CDR3nt: TGCAGTGCTACCGGGACTAGCTTGTGGAGCTCCTACAATGAGCAGTTCTTC
CDR3aa: CSATGTSLWSSYNEQFF
abundance: .
len: 17
v_gene: TRBV20-1
j_gene: TRBJ2-1
d_gene: TRBD2

CDR3nt: TGTGCCAGCAGCCCATTAGGACAGGGGCATGGCTACACCTTC
CDR3aa: CASSPLGQGHGYTF
abundance: .
len: 14
v_gene: TRBV11-2
j_gene: TRBJ1-2
d_gene: TRBD1

CDR3nt: TGTGCCAGCAGCTTAGTAGCGGGACTAGCGGGAGGTAACACCGGGGAGCTGTTTTTT
CDR3aa: CASSLVAGLAGGNTGELFF
abundance: few
len: 19
v_gene: TRBV7-2
j_gene: TRBJ2-2
d_gene: TRBD2

CDR3nt: TGTGCCAGCGGGCTCGGGACAGGGGACGGCTACACCTTC
CDR3aa: CASGLGTGDGYTF
abundance: .
len: 13
v_gene: TRBV7-9
j_gene: TRBJ1-2
d_gene: TRBD1

CDR3nt: TGTGCCAGCAGCGTAGAGGGCGGGAGGGCCCTAACCGAGCAGTACTTC
CDR3aa: CASSVEGGRALTEQYF
abundance: .
len: 16
v_gene: TRBV9
j_gene: TRBJ2-7
d_gene: TRBD2

CDR3nt: TGCGCCAGCAGCCAAGAGGAAGCGGGGGGCGGAGAGACCCAGTACTTC
CDR3aa: CASSQEEAGGGETQYF
abundance: few
len: 16
v_gene: TRBV4-1
j_gene: TRBJ2-5
d_gene: TRBD2

CDR3nt: TGCAGCGTTGAAGATGGGGGACTAGCGAGAAATGAGCAGTTCTTC
CDR3aa: CSVEDGGLARNEQFF
abundance: many
len: 15
v_gene: TRBV29-1
j_gene: TRBJ2-1
d_gene: TRBD2

CDR3nt: TGTGCCAGCAGTTTATACCTAGGGGTAGGAACAGATACGCAGTATTTT
CDR3aa: CASSLYLGVGTDTQYF
abundance: many
len: 16
v_gene: TRBV27
j_gene: TRBJ2-3
d_gene: .

CDR3nt: TGTGCCACCCAAATGACAGGACCCTCCACTGAAGCTTTCTTT
CDR3aa: CATQMTGPSTEAFF
abundance: few
len: 14
v_gene: TRBV27
j_gene: TRBJ1-1
d_gene: .

CDR3nt: TGTGCCAGCAGCCGACGTAGCGGGGGGGCCTTGGATGAGCAGTTCTTC
CDR3aa: CASSRRSGGALDEQFF
abundance: many
len: 16
v_gene: TRBV4-2
j_gene: TRBJ2-1
d_gene: TRBD2

CDR3nt: TGTGCCAGCAGGACAGGGTCCGACAATGAGCAGTTCTTC
CDR3aa: CASRTGSDNEQFF
abundance: few
len: 13
v_gene: TRBV12-3/TRBV12-4
j_gene: TRBJ2-1
d_gene: TRBD1

CDR3nt: TGTGCCAGCAGTCCGGGACTAGCGGACCACAATGAGCAGTTCTTC
CDR3aa: CASSPGLADHNEQFF
abundance: .
len: 15
v_gene: TRBV2
j_gene: TRBJ2-1
d_gene: TRBD2

CDR3nt: TGTGCCAGCAGTTTGGACCCTTTACGGGACAGGGGTTACGAGCAGTACTTC
CDR3aa: CASSLDPLRDRGYEQYF
abundance: .
len: 17
v_gene: TRBV12-3/TRBV12-4
j_gene: TRBJ2-7
d_gene: TRBD1

CDR3nt: TGCGCCAGCAGTCCCGCGGGATTCACTAGCACAGATACGCAGTATTTT
CDR3aa: CASSPAGFTSTDTQYF
abundance: many
len: 16
v_gene: TRBV4-1
j_gene: TRBJ2-3
d_gene: .

CDR3nt: TGTGCCAGTAGTATAGAGAAGGGGTTGGAGCAGTACTTC
CDR3aa: CASSIEKGLEQYF
abundance: .
len: 13
v_gene: TRBV19
j_gene: TRBJ2-7
d_gene: .

CDR3nt: TGTGCCAGCAGCGTAGCTACGGGGAGACAAGAGACCCAGTACTTC
CDR3aa: CASSVATGRQETQYF
abundance: .
len: 15
v_gene: TRBV9
j_gene: TRBJ2-5
d_gene: .

CDR3nt: TGTGCCAGCAGCTCAGTAGGGGGGGCCGTCAATACGCAGTATTTT
CDR3aa: CASSSVGGAVNTQYF
abundance: .
len: 15
v_gene: TRBV5-6
j_gene: TRBJ2-3
d_gene: .

CDR3nt: TGTGCCAGCAGTGGGATGAGCTCTGGGGCCAACGTCCTGACTTTC
CDR3aa: CASSGMSSGANVLTF
abundance: .
len: 15
v_gene: TRBV2
j_gene: TRBJ2-6
d_gene: .

CDR3nt: TGCGCCAGCAGCCAAGAACCGGGCGGGATAAGAGAGACCCAGTACTTC
CDR3aa: CASSQEPGGIRETQYF
abundance: many
len: 16
v_gene: TRBV4-1
j_gene: TRBJ2-5
d_gene: .

CDR3nt: TGTGCCAGTAGTATAGCCCTGGGGAGGATCAATCAGCCCCAGCATTTT
CDR3aa: CASSIALGRINQPQHF
abundance: few
len: 16
v_gene: TRBV19
j_gene: TRBJ1-5
d_gene: .

CDR3nt: TGCGCCAGCAGCCAAGTGGGAAGCGGACAGAACACTGAAGCTTTCTTT
CDR3aa: CASSQVGSGQNTEAFF
abundance: .
len: 16
v_gene: TRBV4-1
j_gene: TRBJ1-1
d_gene: .

CDR3nt: TGTGCCAGCAGCATTGGACAGGGGTATGGCTACACCTTC
CDR3aa: CASSIGQGYGYTF
abundance: .
len: 13
v_gene: TRBV27
j_gene: TRBJ1-2
d_gene: TRBD1

CDR3nt: TGTGCCAGCAGTGAGACCAGGAGAGCCTCCTACAATGAGCAGTTCTTC
CDR3aa: CASSETRRASYNEQFF
abundance: few
len: 16
v_gene: TRBV2
j_gene: TRBJ2-1
d_gene: .